The T cell receptor (beta chain) under discussion was sequenced for a study of T cells in Graves' hyperthyroidism and ophthalmopathy. RNA transcripts yielded amplified TCR beta CDR3 regions. An initial round of RT-PCR targeting the TCR CDR3 relied on the HTBI primer set. MiXCR was run by TCRdb on the multiplex PCR reads, yielding one entry per CDR3 protein. The table shows roughly 720,000 distinct CDR3 sequences, with roughly a sixth occurring only once. Uncontrolled infection, other autoimmune disease, pregnancy and lactation each barred patients from inclusion. Trimming removed 5 bases from V and 4 bases from J; junction bases left unmatched: 6. The CDR3 has 14 amino acids. The V gene's germline CDR1 is ENHRY and CDR2 SYGVKD.

The chain links TRBV10-3 to TRBJ2-5; TRBD1 matches at 8 bases. Material for sequencing was blood. The source is a middle-aged man with Graves' hyperthyroidism. The DNA for the CDR3 is TGTGCCATCAGTCCAGGGGGCGCGGGAGAGACCCAGTACTTC. This sequence encodes CAISPGGAGETQYF.